The sequence of this TCR beta chain was determined in a study of shared clonotypes between healthy human individuals. The study's findings and limits: The rarefaction results pointed to incomplete sorted-subset sequencing despite large depth.

Trimming removed 8 bases from V and 8 bases from J, with 13 bases in between. The CDR3 runs 12 residues. Germline V gene data show CDR1 as MNHEY and CDR2 as SMNVEV (reference sequence). This clone has a single count. Its antigen is not known. All the donors were Caucasian adults who lived in Nashville, Tennessee. TCRdb's copy holds only in-frame clones and misses some; the assay was immunoSEQ multiplex PCR. The repertoire holds about 320,000 clones, around 86% seen once, with 16% in the top ten. Sequencing was performed on memory CD8+ T cells sorted from blood. Subset denoted: CD45RO+ cells pooled with CCR7-negative TemRA cells. This sequence originates from a man aged 18-30 years in good health. The chain has TRBV27 and TRBJ2-1; D uncertain. The CDR3 region has the DNA TGTGCCAGCTCCCAGCTAGGCTATGAGCAGTTCTTC. This sequence encodes CASSQLGYEQFF.